The 12 T cell receptor beta chains below come from one sample, sequenced in a study of vaccination effects on CD4 cells after COVID-19. Only in-frame clones appear in the TCRdb table, and some are missing; sequencing was by immunoSEQ multiplex PCR. Of tens of thousands of clones listed, over 60% are singletons. These receptors have no identified antigens. CD4+ T cells specific for antigen were expanded with viral peptide pools by the ViraFEST assay before sequencing. Subsequent to roughly 9 days of culture, CD4+ T cells were isolated. Participants were given two doses of BNT162b2 or mRNA-1273 vaccine. The sample in question was CD4+ T cells from PBMCs cultured with HCoV-NL63 spike peptides, obtained after COVID-19 vaccination. The receptors were gathered from a human donor who received a COVID-19 vaccine.

This clone has a handful of counts. V usage is TRBV25-1 and J usage is TRBJ2-1; D gene ambiguous. The CDR3 is 16 residues long. Germline CDR1 and CDR2: MGHDK and SYGVNS. Between the trimmed V and J ends, which lost 5 bases and 6 bases, there was a span of 20 bases. CDR3 sequence (DNA): TGTGCCAGCAGTTATCTGACCGTACAGTTTTTCAATGAGCAGTTCTTC. It encodes CASSYLTVQFFNEQFF.

This rearrangement joins TRBV29-1 to TRBJ2-7; tentatively, D is TRBD2 (5 bases). CDR3 length: 13 amino acids. Trimming took off 3 bases at V and 5 bases at J, with 14 bases between the two ends. The germline V gene has CDR1 SQVTM and CDR2 ANQGSEA. In DNA, the CDR3 is TGCAGCGTTGAGGTGGGAGCGGTAAACGAGCAGTACTTC. Translating gives CSVEVGAVNEQYF.

J is TRBJ2-7 and V is TRBV18; D possibly corresponds to TRBD2 (5 bases). This CDR3 has 13 amino acids. Germline values: CDR1 KGHSH, CDR2 LQKENI. Trimming stripped 3 bases from V and 4 bases from J, with 10 bases between. CDR3 in amino acids: CASSPTLEYEQYF. Written as DNA, the CDR3 is TGTGCCAGCTCACCGACACTAGAGTACGAGCAGTACTTC.

This clone occurred a few times. V gene TRBV5-1 combines with J gene TRBJ2-7; tentatively, D is TRBD1 (5 bases). CDR3 length: 12 amino acids. Trimming cost V 4 bases and J 2 bases, with 7 bases left between them. The germline V gene encodes CDR1 SGHRS and CDR2 YFSETQ. The CDR3 sequence is CASSDRTYEQYF. CDR3 DNA sequence: TGCGCCAGCAGCGACAGAACCTACGAGCAGTACTTC.

The CDR3 is CASSLEGNTIYF. The CDR3, as DNA: TGTGCCAGCAGCTTGGAAGGAAACACCATATATTTT. J is TRBJ1-3 and V is TRBV7-9; no reliable D call. Between the trimmed V and J ends, which lost 3 bases and 4 bases, there was a span of 4 bases. Per the germline V gene, CDR1 is SEHNR and CDR2 is FQNEAQ (reference sequence). The CDR3 is 12 residues long.

This clone has more than one count but fewer than ten. V gene TRBV6-5 combines with J gene TRBJ2-2; possibly TRBD1 for D (6 bases). V dropped 6 bases and J dropped 0 bases, with 8 bases sitting between them. The CDR3 runs 14 residues. Per germline, CDR1 MNHEY and CDR2 SVGAGI. The CDR3 loop is CASRDRANTGELFF. CDR3 coding DNA: TGTGCCAGCAGGGACAGAGCGAACACCGGGGAGCTGTTTTTT.

This sequence joins TRBV5-1 and TRBJ1-1, with D possibly being TRBD1 (5 bases). The CDR3 is 14 amino acids. The germline V gene has CDR1 SGHRS and CDR2 YFSETQ. Trimming stripped 0 bases from V and 3 bases from J, with 9 bases between. The CDR3 loop reads CASSLVGGDTEAFF. The CDR3 DNA sequence: TGCGCCAGCAGCTTGGTTGGGGGGGACACTGAAGCTTTCTTT.

There are a few counts of this clone. The chain has TRBV7-9 and TRBJ1-2, with no clear D. Germline CDR1 reads SEHNR; CDR2 reads FQNEAQ (reference sequence). The CDR3 extends over 13 amino acids. V dropped 2 bases and J dropped 8 bases, with 12 bases sitting between them. The CDR3 reads CASSLSGVEGYTF. The CDR3 DNA follows: TGTGCCAGCAGCTTATCCGGGGTGGAGGGCTACACCTTC.

The V and J genes are TRBV6-5 and TRBJ1-5; 7 bases fit TRBD1. Trimming took 7 bases from V and 0 from J; bases not matched to a gene: 6. CDR1 and CDR2 from the germline V gene are MNHEY and SVGAGI. The CDR3 has 15 residues. CDR3 sequence: CASKPTGDSNQPQHF. DNA of the CDR3: TGTGCCAGCAAACCAACAGGGGATAGCAATCAGCCCCAGCATTTT.

The chain couples TRBV28 to TRBJ2-3; 10 bases are a match to TRBD1. The length of the CDR3 is 16 residues. Germline CDR1 is MDHEN and CDR2 is SYDVKM. The ends lost 4 bases at V and 2 bases at J; junction bases unmatched: 6. CDR3 region: CASSSSGTGDTDTQYF. CDR3 sequence (DNA): TGTGCCAGCAGTTCATCCGGGACAGGGGACACAGATACGCAGTATTTT.

The chain carries TRBV19 and TRBJ2-7, with TRBD2 as a possible D gene (6 bases). V was shortened by 10 bases and J by 6 bases, with 19 bases between the two germline ends. Looked up from germline, CDR1 is LNHDA and CDR2 is SQIVND (reference sequence). This CDR3 has 13 amino acids. CDR3 residues: CATRQTSTGEQYF. CDR3 coding DNA: TGTGCCACTAGACAAACTAGCACAGGCGAGCAGTACTTC. The whole variable domain, filled in from reference TRBV19 and TRBJ2-7, reads DGGITQSPKYLFRKEGQNVTLSCEQNLNHDAMYWYRQDPGQGLRLIYYSQIVNDFQKGDIAEGYSVSREKKESFPLTVTSAQKNPTAFYLCATRQTSTGEQYFGPGTRLTVT.

The rearrangement links TRBV7-6 to TRBJ1-1; D is ambiguous. The CDR3 consists of 13 residues. CDR1 and CDR2 (germline): SGHVS, FNYEAQ. V shed 1 base and J shed 1 base, with 4 bases lying between them. CDR3 region: CASSLEENTEAFF. In nucleotides, the CDR3 is TGTGCCAGCAGCTTAGAAGAGAACACTGAAGCTTTCTTT.